The 32 T cell receptor beta chains reported below all come from one sample, sequenced in a study of cytomegalovirus exposure and HLA in healthy donors. The PCR had 60 Vbeta and 13 Jbeta primers. Assay used: immunoSEQ multiplex PCR; TCRdb lists only in-frame clones, some missing. The sample holds fewer than 60,000 clones, roughly 53% seen once. The specimen was PBMCs. All receptors come from a human donor in good health.

V gene TRBV5-1 combines with J gene TRBJ1-4, with TRBD1 as a possible D gene (6 bases). CDR1 is SGHRS, CDR2 YFSETQ, per germline. Between the trimmed V and J ends, which lost 4 bases and 3 bases, there was a span of 16 bases. CDR3 length: 16 amino acids. CDR3 in amino acids: CASSTGQLRANEKLFF. The CDR3 region has the DNA TGCGCCAGCAGCACAGGACAGCTTCGGGCTAATGAAAAACTGTTTTTT.

The V and J genes are TRBV18 and TRBJ2-2, with 10 bases lining up with TRBD2. CDR3 length: 17 residues. The V segment lost 2 bases and the J segment 6 bases; nucleotides outside the gene matches: 9. Per the germline V gene, CDR1 is KGHSH and CDR2 is LQKENI. Written as DNA, the CDR3 is TGTGCCAGCTCACCAGCCCTTCCCGGGACTAGCGCCGGGGAGCTGTTTTTT. Its protein product is CASSPALPGTSAGELFF.

The rearrangement uses TRBV6-5 and TRBJ1-2; no definite D call. This CDR3 spans 15 amino acids. V was cut by 2 bases and J by 5 bases, with 15 bases left in between. Germline V lookup: CDR1 MNHEY, CDR2 SVGAGI. The CDR3 sequence is CASSYTPPGLYGYTF. In nucleotides, the CDR3 is TGTGCCAGCAGTTACACACCACCAGGTCTTTATGGCTACACCTTC.

This clone was detected a few times. The chain carries TRBV14 and TRBJ1-1, with no clear D. With 0 bases removed from V and 5 bases from J, the gap between germline ends came to 10 bases. CDR1 and CDR2 from the germline V gene are SGHDN and FVKESK. This CDR3 has 14 amino acids. The CDR3 region has the DNA TGTGCCAGCAGCCAAGATGGCCCCGTTACTGAAGCTTTCTTT. It yields the protein CASSQDGPVTEAFF.

The chain has TRBV5-1 and TRBJ1-1; the match to TRBD1 covers 7 bases. V lost 0 bases and J lost 2; bases outside the gene matches: 7. The CDR3 runs 16 residues. The germline V gene encodes CDR1 SGHRS and CDR2 YFSETQ. CDR3 bases: TGCGCCAGCAGCTTGGTGCCGGACAGGTTAAACACTGAAGCTTTCTTT. As protein: CASSLVPDRLNTEAFF. Using reference TRBV5-1 and TRBJ1-1 for the parts outside the CDR3, the full variable domain is KAGVTQTPRYLIKTRGQQVTLSCSPISGHRSVSWYQQTPGQGLQFLFEYFSETQRNKGNFPGRFSGRQFSNSRSEMNVSTLELGDSALYLCASSLVPDRLNTEAFFGQGTRLTVV.

V is TRBV5-6 and J is TRBJ1-2; 8 bases agree with TRBD1. The germline gives CDR1 SGHDT, CDR2 YYEEEE. The CDR3 spans 14 residues. Trimming at V came to 0 bases and at J to 7 bases, leaving 5 bases not matched to a gene. CDR3: CASSLVQGARGYTF. CDR3 sequence (DNA): TGTGCCAGCAGCTTGGTGCAGGGGGCGCGTGGCTACACCTTC.

The chain couples TRBV2 to TRBJ1-4; D remains ambiguous. Germline assignment: CDR1 SNHLY and CDR2 FYNNEI. The germline V and J ends were trimmed by 3 bases and 2 bases, with 10 bases remaining between them. This CDR3 comprises 15 residues. Here the CDR3 reads CASSEVSVTNEKLFF. The CDR3 DNA is TGTGCCAGCAGTGAGGTTAGTGTTACTAATGAAAAACTGTTTTTT.

V is TRBV10-3 and J is TRBJ2-7; TRBD2 might be the D (5 bases). CDR3 length: 13 amino acids. The germline CDR1 and CDR2 sequences are ENHRY and SYGVKD. Trimming took 4 bases from V and 3 from J, leaving 10 bases between them. The chain's CDR3 is CAISVPAGYEQYF. As DNA, the CDR3 is TGTGCCATCAGTGTTCCGGCGGGCTACGAGCAGTACTTC.

The rearrangement joins TRBV5-5 to TRBJ1-5; 7 nucleotides line up with TRBD1. The V and J ends lost 7 bases and 3 bases, in that order; junction bases with no gene match: 10. The CDR3 consists of 15 residues. CDR1 and CDR2 (germline): SGHKS, YYEKEE (reference sequence). CDR3 coding DNA: TGTGCCAGCGCAGAACAGGGGCCCGTCAATCAGCCCCAGCATTTT. Encoded protein: CASAEQGPVNQPQHF.

This rearrangement joins TRBV18 to TRBJ1-1; D perhaps matches TRBD1 (5 bases). This CDR3 spans 16 amino acids. Between the trimmed V and J ends, which lost 2 bases and 1 base, there was a span of 14 bases. Germline CDR1 KGHSH, CDR2 LQKENI. Here the CDR3 DNA reads TGTGCCAGCTCACCAGTCAGCGGGGCAGGGAACACTGAAGCTTTCTTT. This encodes CASSPVSGAGNTEAFF. The complete variable domain, with remaining parts taken from reference TRBV18 and TRBJ1-1, reads NAGVMQNPRHLVRRRGQEARLRCSPMKGHSHVYWYRQLPEEGLKFMVYLQKENIIDESGMPKERFSAEFPKEGPSILRIQQVVRGDSAAYFCASSPVSGAGNTEAFFGQGTRLTVV.

This clone was observed once. V gene TRBV5-4 combines with J gene TRBJ2-2; no firm D call. Germline V lookup: CDR1 SGHNT, CDR2 YYREEE (reference sequence). CDR3 length equals 16 residues. V was pared by 0 bases and J by 4 bases, with 13 bases between. The CDR3 sequence: CASSLGGSGFTGELFF. The CDR3 DNA follows: TGTGCCAGCAGCTTGGGAGGCAGTGGCTTCACCGGGGAGCTGTTTTTT.

V gene TRBV19 combines with J gene TRBJ2-7; D is possibly TRBD2 (5 bases). V lost 7 bases, J lost 7 bases, and 17 bases lay in between. The germline V gene has CDR1 LNHDA and CDR2 SQIVND (reference sequence). CDR3 length equals 13 residues. The CDR3 loop reads CASNSWTEREQYF. Written as DNA, the CDR3 is TGTGCCAGTAACTCGTGGACCGAGCGGGAGCAGTACTTC.

The gene calls are TRBV6-1 and TRBJ2-1; no reliable D call. Germline V CDR1 and CDR2: MNHNS, SASEGT. The V end lost 6 bases, the J end lost 15 bases, and 15 bases lay between the germline ends. The CDR3 runs to 11 residues. CDR3 in amino acids: CASRIRCLTFF. In nucleotides, the CDR3 is TGTGCCAGCAGAATCAGGTGCCTTACGTTCTTC.

V and J are TRBV5-1 and TRBJ1-1, with no clear D. Germline V lookup: CDR1 SGHRS, CDR2 YFSETQ. V shed 1 base and J shed 3 bases, with 10 bases lying between them. The CDR3 spans 14 residues. In DNA, the CDR3 is TGCGCCAGCAGCTTGTCCTGGGCAGACACTGAAGCTTTCTTT. This sequence encodes CASSLSWADTEAFF. Combining the CDR3 with reference TRBV5-1 and TRBJ1-1 gives the whole variable domain KAGVTQTPRYLIKTRGQQVTLSCSPISGHRSVSWYQQTPGQGLQFLFEYFSETQRNKGNFPGRFSGRQFSNSRSEMNVSTLELGDSALYLCASSLSWADTEAFFGQGTRLTVV.

Only one count was recorded for this clone. The chain couples TRBV2 to TRBJ1-6; D might be TRBD1 (5 bases). The CDR3 runs to 15 residues. The germline V gene has CDR1 SNHLY and CDR2 FYNNEI. V lost 8 bases to trimming and J lost 3 bases, with 14 bases between them. The CDR3 sequence is CASAPRGIYNSPLHF. The DNA of the CDR3 is TGTGCCAGCGCTCCCCGGGGGATCTATAATTCACCCCTCCACTTT. Filled out from reference TRBV2 and TRBJ1-6, the complete variable domain reads EPEVTQTPSHQVTQMGQEVILRCVPISNHLYFYWYRQILGQKVEFLVSFYNNEISEKSEIFDDQFSVERPDGSNFTLKIRSTKLEDSAMYFCASAPRGIYNSPLHFGNGTRLTVT.

This clone has more than one count but fewer than ten. The rearrangement joins TRBV7-9 to TRBJ2-1; 12 positions match TRBD2. The CDR3 length is 14 residues. Germline V CDR1 and CDR2: SEHNR, FQNEAQ (reference sequence). The V and J ends lost 8 bases and 6 bases, in that order; junction bases with no gene match: 5. CDR3 loop: CASGGTSGFNEQFF. The CDR3 region has the DNA TGTGCCAGCGGAGGGACTAGCGGGTTCAATGAGCAGTTCTTC.

J is TRBJ1-3 and V is TRBV30; the D gene is possibly TRBD1 (6 bases). V was trimmed by 2 bases and J by 0 bases, leaving 8 bases between them. Germline V lookup: CDR1 GTSNPN, CDR2 SVGIG (reference sequence). The CDR3 consists of 14 residues. CDR3 nucleotides: TGTGCCTGGAGTAAAGGGGGCTCTGGAAACACCATATATTTT. Translation: CAWSKGGSGNTIYF.

The CDR3 sequence is CASSFTQTGSYEQYF. The CDR3 bases are TGTGCCAGCAGTTTCACCCAAACAGGGTCCTACGAGCAGTACTTC. V is TRBV6-6 and J is TRBJ2-7, with D possibly being TRBD1 (6 bases). There are 15 residues in the CDR3. V was cut by 4 bases and J by 1 base, with 14 bases left in between. Germline V gives CDR1 MNHNY, CDR2 SVGAGI (reference sequence).

The V call is TRBV4-1, the J call TRBJ2-5; 9 positions agree with TRBD1. With the DNA end fitting TRBJ2-7 better, the J assignment may be wrong. The CDR3 runs to 16 residues. Germline V gene data show CDR1 as MGHRA and CDR2 as YSYEKL. The CDR3 reads CASSRGQGSSSYEQYF. The CDR3 DNA sequence: TGCGCCAGCAGCCGGGGACAGGGTTCGAGCTCCTACGAGCAGTACTTC.

The CDR3 coding sequence is TGTGCCAGCAGCCAGTCAGGGTGGGATGGCTACACCTTC. Its translation is CASSQSGWDGYTF. The J gene is TRBJ1-2, the V gene TRBV5-4; perhaps TRBD1 as D (5 bases). This CDR3 is 13 amino acids long. The V end lost 4 bases, the J end lost 6 bases, and 13 bases lay between the germline ends. The germline gives CDR1 SGHNT, CDR2 YYREEE (reference sequence). Full variable domain (remainder filled in from reference TRBV5-4 and TRBJ1-2): ETGVTQSPTHLIKTRGQQVTLRCSSQSGHNTVSWYQQALGQGPQFIFQYYREEENGRGNFPPRFSGLQFPNYSSELNVNALELDDSALYLCASSQSGWDGYTFGSGTRLTVV.

The table lists this clone with a count of one. The genes are TRBV9 and TRBJ1-6; 7 bases match TRBD1. The CDR3 loop spans 15 amino acids. V shed 3 bases, J shed 7 bases, and the junction held 7 bases outside the gene matches. The germline V gene has CDR1 SGDLS and CDR2 YYNGEE. CDR3 sequence reads: CASSASTTGNSPLHF. CDR3 sequence (DNA): TGTGCCAGCAGCGCATCCACGACAGGGAATTCACCCCTCCACTTT.

The rearrangement links TRBV10-2 to TRBJ1-1, with 7 nucleotides matching TRBD1. Germline CDR1 is WSHSY and CDR2 is SAAADI. This CDR3 is 14 amino acids long. The V gene end was trimmed by 6 bases and the J gene end by 0 bases; junction bases not matched to a gene: 4. The DNA of the CDR3 is TGCGCCAGCAGGCCCACAGGGGTGAACACTGAAGCTTTCTTT. Its protein product is CASRPTGVNTEAFF.

V usage is TRBV7-8 and J usage is TRBJ2-7; TRBD1 agrees at 7 bases. V trimming: 3 bases; J trimming: 2 bases; junction bases outside the gene matches: 7. This CDR3 is 15 amino acids long. Germline CDR1 is SGHVS and CDR2 is FQNEAQ. CDR3 protein: CASSFGRGKTYEQYF. The CDR3 nucleotides read TGTGCCAGCAGCTTCGGCAGGGGGAAAACCTACGAGCAGTACTTC.

CDR3: CASSKRTGVVYEQYF. The CDR3 DNA reads as TGTGCCAGCAGCAAACGGACAGGGGTAGTATACGAGCAGTACTTC. The chain combines TRBV7-8 with TRBJ2-7; 9 nucleotides agree with TRBD1. Trimming cost V 5 bases and J 4 bases; bases outside gene matches: 9. The CDR3 contains 15 residues. In germline, CDR1 is SGHVS, CDR2 FQNEAQ.

The rearrangement links TRBV5-4 to TRBJ2-7; 7 positions match TRBD2. CDR1 SGHNT and CDR2 YYREEE come from the germline V gene (reference sequence). V lost 3 bases, J lost 0 bases, and 9 bases stayed unmatched. The CDR3 has 16 residues. This CDR3 reads CASSWGGSGSSYEQYF. Written as DNA, the CDR3 is TGTGCCAGCAGCTGGGGGGGATCGGGGAGCTCCTACGAGCAGTACTTC.

The chain recombines TRBV4-1 with TRBJ2-1; TRBD2 agrees at 10 bases. Germline V lookup: CDR1 MGHRA, CDR2 YSYEKL. After removal of 4 bases from V and 8 bases from J, the junction contained 14 bases not matched to a gene. The CDR3 runs to 17 residues. CDR3: CASSPFRTSGIGDEQFF. In DNA form, the CDR3 reads TGCGCCAGCAGCCCGTTCCGTACTAGCGGGATCGGGGATGAGCAGTTCTTC.

This chain joins TRBV4-2 and TRBJ1-2; 10 bases line up with TRBD1. Losses at the gene ends were 0 bases for V and 8 bases for J; bases not matched to a gene: 6. CDR1 and CDR2 (germline): LGHNA, YNFKEQ. This CDR3 comprises 15 residues. The CDR3 is CASSQDLGQGGGYTF. The CDR3 DNA follows: TGTGCCAGCAGCCAAGATCTAGGACAGGGGGGCGGCTACACCTTC.

V and J are TRBV25-1 and TRBJ2-7, with 11 bases fitting TRBD1. J lost 10 bases, V lost 7 bases, and 6 bases had no gene match. Germline CDR1 is MGHDK and CDR2 is SYGVNS. The CDR3 runs 12 residues. CDR3 sequence reads: CASNGQGAFQYF. The CDR3 region has the DNA TGTGCCAGCAACGGACAGGGGGCGTTTCAGTACTTC.

The rearrangement links TRBV19 to TRBJ2-7, with D possibly matching TRBD2 (6 bases). Germline CDR1 is LNHDA and CDR2 is SQIVND (reference sequence). CDR3 length: 15 residues. Trimming cost V 5 bases and J 2 bases, with 16 bases left between them. The DNA for the CDR3 is TGTGCCAGTAGTTATCTTGGAGGGTTTGCCTACGAGCAGTACTTC. It is translated as CASSYLGGFAYEQYF.

This clone appeared a few times. The J gene is TRBJ1-1, the V gene TRBV11-2; 8 bases line up with TRBD1. The CDR3 extends over 12 amino acids. Germline V gene lookup returns CDR1 SGHAT and CDR2 FQNNGV. Germline trimming cut 6 bases from V and 9 bases from J; bases unmatched to any gene: 6. In DNA form, the CDR3 reads TGTGCCAGCAGGACAGGGGTGTCAAAAGCTTTCTTT. Translation gives CASRTGVSKAFF.

The chain joins TRBV11-1 to TRBJ1-1; the D is unclear. The CDR3 has 12 residues. V shed 2 bases and J shed 3 bases, with 4 bases lying between them. Germline V lookup: CDR1 SGHAT, CDR2 FQDESV (reference sequence). CDR3: CASSLLHTEAFF. CDR3 coding DNA: TGTGCCAGCAGCTTACTACACACTGAAGCTTTCTTT.

V is TRBV5-1 and J is TRBJ1-1; D remains unclear. The CDR3 runs 14 residues. Trimming removed 4 bases from V and 3 bases from J, with 13 bases in between. Germline CDR1 is SGHRS and CDR2 is YFSETQ. This chain's CDR3 is CASSMASRYTEAFF. The CDR3 DNA sequence: TGCGCCAGCAGCATGGCGTCCCGTTACACTGAAGCTTTCTTT.